Following are 32 T cell receptor beta chains from one sample sequenced in a study of control samples from healthy donors and cancer patients. Produced via immunoSEQ multiplex PCR; TCRdb's table is partial and in-frame only. The profile shows about 98,000 clones, about four fifths of them singletons. Material: blood. The receptors were gathered from a woman in her thirties in good health.

The CDR3 region is CAISSRGRNGYTF. The CDR3 DNA sequence: TGTGCCATCAGCTCCAGGGGGCGAAATGGCTACACCTTC. The rearrangement joins TRBV10-3 to TRBJ1-2; 8 nucleotides align to TRBD1. The CDR3 has 13 residues. Germline assignment: CDR1 ENHRY and CDR2 SYGVKD. V dropped 6 bases and J dropped 6; count of bases not matched to a gene: 6.

This clone was observed a few times. This chain joins TRBV9 and TRBJ2-5; 9 nucleotides match TRBD2. The junction had 4 bases not matched to a gene; V was cut back by 0 bases and J by 1 base. There are 16 residues in the CDR3. Germline CDR1 is SGDLS and CDR2 is YYNGEE. In DNA form, the CDR3 reads TGTGCCAGCAGCGTAGGGCCTAGCGGGGCCCAAGAGACCCAGTACTTC. Amino acids: CASSVGPSGAQETQYF. Drawing the rest from reference TRBV9 and TRBJ2-5, the complete variable domain is DSGVTQTPKHLITATGQRVTLRCSPRSGDLSVYWYQQSLDQGLQFLIQYYNGEERAKGNILERFSAQQFPDLHSELNLSSLELGDSALYFCASSVGPSGAQETQYFGPGTRLLVL.

V gene TRBV7-6 combines with J gene TRBJ1-6, with D perhaps TRBD1 (6 bases). The CDR3 is 15 residues long. Germline CDR1 is SGHVS and CDR2 is FNYEAQ. The germline V and J ends were trimmed by 1 base and 9 bases, with 13 bases remaining between them. DNA for the CDR3: TGTGCCAGCAGCTTAGAGGACAGAGGAGGTTCACCCCTCCACTTT. Amino acid sequence: CASSLEDRGGSPLHF.

This CDR3 is CASSMTGDGYTF. The CDR3 region has the DNA TGTGCCAGTAGTATGACAGGGGATGGCTACACCTTC. The chain recombines TRBV19 with TRBJ1-2, with 8 bases aligning to TRBD1. CDR1 and CDR2 from the germline V gene are LNHDA and SQIVND (reference sequence). This CDR3 region has 12 residues. J lost 6 bases, V lost 3 bases, and 0 bases had no gene match.

This chain joins TRBV4-3 and TRBJ1-3, with TRBD1 as a possible D gene (5 bases). The germline V and J ends were trimmed by 3 bases and 2 bases, with 8 bases remaining between them. CDR1 and CDR2 (germline): LGHNA, YSLEER. The length of the CDR3 is 14 residues. CDR3 DNA: TGCGCCAGCAGCCAGGGGACGGCTGGAAACACCATATATTTT. This translates into CASSQGTAGNTIYF.

Only a few counts were recorded for this clone. The CDR3 loop is CASSPLRNYNEQFF. For the CDR3, the DNA is TGTGCCAGCAGCCCATTAAGAAACTACAATGAGCAGTTCTTC. J is TRBJ2-1 and V is TRBV7-8, with D unclear. Germline V CDR1 and CDR2: SGHVS, FQNEAQ. The CDR3 extends over 14 amino acids. Trimming took off 5 bases at V and 3 bases at J, with 11 bases between the two ends.

The chain's CDR3 is CASSRDGTYEQYF. In nucleotides, the CDR3 is TGCGCCAGCAGCCGGGACGGAACCTACGAGCAGTACTTC. This sequence joins TRBV4-1 and TRBJ2-7, with D possibly being TRBD1 or TRBD2 (5 bases each). Trimming removed 4 bases from V and 2 bases from J, with 9 bases in between. The CDR3 totals 13 residues. Germline CDR1 is MGHRA and CDR2 is YSYEKL.

The chain uses TRBV6-2 or TRBV6-3 and TRBJ2-7; 7 nucleotides agree with TRBD1. Germline-derived CDR1 and CDR2 are MNHEY and SVGEGT. The CDR3 runs 16 residues. Trimming removed 4 bases from V and 5 bases from J; junction bases left unmatched: 14. CDR3 residues: CASSLIRTGAGNEQYF. The CDR3 DNA reads TGTGCCAGCAGTTTAATAAGGACAGGAGCAGGGAACGAGCAGTACTTC.

The chain recombines TRBV6-2 or TRBV6-3 with TRBJ1-2; 8 bases fit TRBD1. J gave up 9 bases and V 0 bases, and 6 bases lay outside the gene matches. This CDR3 has 14 residues. Germline assignment: CDR1 MNHEY and CDR2 SVGEGT. For the CDR3, the DNA is TGTGCCAGCAGTTACTCGACAGGGGAACGGCGCTACACCTTC. This gives the protein CASSYSTGERRYTF.

The chain carries TRBV5-4 and TRBJ1-1, with 7 nucleotides matching TRBD1. Germline-derived CDR1 and CDR2 are SGHNT and YYREEE (reference sequence). The CDR3 totals 15 residues. Trimming removed 4 bases from V and 1 base from J; junction bases left unmatched: 7. The CDR3 sequence: CASSTPTGPNTEAFF. The CDR3 bases are TGTGCCAGCAGCACCCCGACAGGGCCGAACACTGAAGCTTTCTTT.

The chain combines TRBV5-6 with TRBJ1-1; D uncertain. CDR1 is SGHDT, CDR2 YYEEEE, per germline. The V end was cut by 2 bases, the J end by 1 base, with 9 bases between. There are 14 residues in the CDR3. CDR3 nucleotide sequence: TGTGCCAGCAGCTTTACGCGGGAGAACACTGAAGCTTTCTTT. Its protein is CASSFTRENTEAFF.

J is TRBJ1-1 and V is TRBV19; a possible D gene is TRBD1 (5 bases). Germline V lookup: CDR1 LNHDA, CDR2 SQIVND (reference sequence). V was cut by 11 bases and J by 4 bases, with 20 bases left in between. The CDR3 is 14 residues long. The CDR3 loop is CASRERDTGTEAFF. DNA of the CDR3: TGTGCCTCCCGAGAAAGGGATACAGGCACTGAAGCTTTCTTT.

The chain carries TRBV6-5 and TRBJ1-1, with D hard to call. The CDR3 extends over 14 amino acids. The germline CDR1 and CDR2 sequences are MNHEY and SVGAGI. Between the trimmed V and J ends, which lost 5 bases and 5 bases, there was a span of 15 bases. The CDR3 here is CASSTAGVGTEAFF. Here the CDR3 DNA reads TGTGCCAGCAGTACCGCGGGAGTAGGTACTGAAGCTTTCTTT.

DNA for the CDR3: TGCGCCAGCAGCTTGGGGACAGGGGGCGTTTATGGAAACACCATATATTTT. Its translation is CASSLGTGGVYGNTIYF. The chain is built from TRBV5-1 and TRBJ1-3, with 11 bases lining up with TRBD1. CDR1 and CDR2 (germline): SGHRS, YFSETQ. With V trimmed by 0 bases and J by 3 bases, 5 bases remained unmatched. The CDR3 sequence is 17 residues long.

This chain connects TRBV5-1 to TRBJ1-3, with TRBD1 as a possible D gene (5 bases). Trimming left V 0 bases short and J 4 bases short, with 14 bases between. Germline values: CDR1 SGHRS, CDR2 YFSETQ. CDR3 size: 16 residues. The CDR3 DNA follows: TGCGCCAGCAGCTTGGGGGGACTCGGTCCCGGAAACACCATATATTTT. Residues: CASSLGGLGPGNTIYF. Variable domain in full (rest from reference TRBV5-1 and TRBJ1-3): KAGVTQTPRYLIKTRGQQVTLSCSPISGHRSVSWYQQTPGQGLQFLFEYFSETQRNKGNFPGRFSGRQFSNSRSEMNVSTLELGDSALYLCASSLGGLGPGNTIYFGEGSWLTVV.

This clone was detected only once. This sequence joins TRBV11-2 and TRBJ2-5, with 9 bases identical to TRBD2. CDR3 length: 17 amino acids. Germline V CDR1 and CDR2: SGHAT, FQNNGV. V lost 4 bases and J lost 5; bases outside the gene matches: 14. The CDR3 coding sequence is TGTGCCAGCAGCTCGGGTCCGGGACTAGCAAAAATGGAGACCCAGTACTTC. Translated: CASSSGPGLAKMETQYF.

This rearrangement joins TRBV4-3 to TRBJ1-6, with unresolved D. The V and J ends lost 1 base and 7 bases respectively, with 8 bases between them. The CDR3 loop spans 14 amino acids. Germline loops: CDR1 LGHNA, CDR2 YSLEER. The CDR3 region is CASSQGTGNSPLHF. Here the CDR3 DNA reads TGCGCCAGCAGCCAAGGAACCGGAAATTCACCCCTCCACTTT.

The chain couples TRBV5-6 to TRBJ2-7; TRBD1 matches at 9 bases. The length of the CDR3 is 15 residues. J gave up 2 bases and V 5 bases, and 8 bases lay outside the gene matches. The germline CDR1 and CDR2 sequences are SGHDT and YYEEEE. CDR3 nucleotides: TGTGCCAGCAGTTATGGACAGGGGCAGGCCTACGAGCAGTACTTC. Residues: CASSYGQGQAYEQYF.

This clone showed up just a few times. The CDR3 bases are TGCGCCAGCAGTGACACCCTATGGACCCTGCCTGAAAAACTGTTTTTT. This sequence encodes CASSDTLWTLPEKLFF. The rearrangement links TRBV10-2 to TRBJ1-4; no reliable D call. The germline V gene encodes CDR1 WSHSY and CDR2 SAAADI. This CDR3 region has 16 residues. Between the trimmed V and J ends, which lost 3 bases and 7 bases, there was a span of 18 bases.

The rearrangement joins TRBV6-2 or TRBV6-3 to TRBJ2-1, with D unclear. V dropped 4 bases and J dropped 10 bases, with 17 bases sitting between them. This CDR3 comprises 14 residues. Per the germline V gene, CDR1 is MNHEY and CDR2 is SVGEGT. The CDR3 spells CASSWTNRLGEQFF. CDR3 in DNA: TGTGCCAGCAGTTGGACCAATCGGCTGGGAGAGCAGTTCTTC.

The chain uses TRBV7-6 and TRBJ2-1, with TRBD2 matching over 9 bases. The CDR3 consists of 16 residues. CDR1 is SGHVS and CDR2 is FNYEAQ in the germline V gene. Trimming at V came to 1 base and at J to 4 bases, leaving 5 bases not matched to a gene. The CDR3 nucleotides are TGTGCCAGCAGCTTAGGAGCGGGGGGAACATACAATGAGCAGTTCTTC. Protein product: CASSLGAGGTYNEQFF.

In this sample, this clone turned up a few times. The chain uses TRBV24-1 and TRBJ1-5, with unresolved D. There are 15 residues in the CDR3. CDR1 KGHDR and CDR2 SFDVKD come from the germline V gene. Trimming cost V 2 bases and J 1 base, with 8 bases left between them. The CDR3 DNA follows: TGTGCCACCAGTGATTCGGTCCAAAGCAATCAGCCCCAGCATTTT. Amino acid sequence: CATSDSVQSNQPQHF.

This clone showed up just once. V gene TRBV19 combines with J gene TRBJ1-1; no definite D call. This CDR3 is built from 11 residues. The ends were cut back, 7 bases at V and 0 bases at J, with 3 bases in the middle. Germline-derived CDR1 and CDR2 are LNHDA and SQIVND (reference sequence). The CDR3 spells CASILNTEAFF. The CDR3 DNA sequence: TGTGCCAGTATCCTGAACACTGAAGCTTTCTTT.

V and J are TRBV7-7 and TRBJ2-3; TRBD2 matches 13 bases. CDR1 SSHAT and CDR2 FNYEAQ come from the germline V gene (reference sequence). Trimming removed 1 base from V and 5 bases from J; junction bases left unmatched: 3. The CDR3 is 16 amino acids. As DNA, the CDR3 is TGTGCCAGCAGCTTAGGGACTAGCGGGGGAGTAGATACGCAGTATTTT. It translates to CASSLGTSGGVDTQYF.

The chain joins TRBV19 to TRBJ1-2; D is unclear. Germline assignment: CDR1 LNHDA and CDR2 SQIVND (reference sequence). The length of the CDR3 is 10 residues. V lost 6 bases and J 6 bases, leaving 5 bases between the germline ends. For the CDR3, the DNA is TGTGCCAGTAGGCAAAATGGCTACACCTTC. It codes for CASRQNGYTF.

The table lists this clone with a few counts. The chain is built from TRBV29-1 and TRBJ1-2; tentatively, D is TRBD1 (6 bases). The CDR3 is made up of 12 amino acids. Per germline, CDR1 SQVTM and CDR2 ANQGSEA. Trimming left V 5 bases short and J 8 bases short, with 15 bases between. Here the CDR3 reads CSVPKNREGYTF. CDR3 DNA: TGCAGCGTTCCGAAGAACAGGGAAGGCTACACCTTC.

The gene calls are TRBV11-2 and TRBJ2-6, with no clear D. Per germline, CDR1 SGHAT and CDR2 FQNNGV. The CDR3 is made up of 14 amino acids. Trimming left V 2 bases short and J 4 bases short, with 6 bases between. The CDR3 sequence: CASSLYRGANVLTF. The CDR3 DNA is TGTGCCAGCAGCTTATATCGAGGGGCCAACGTCCTGACTTTC.

V usage is TRBV4-3 and J usage is TRBJ2-3; possibly TRBD2 for D (5 bases). The CDR3 totals 15 residues. Trimming stripped 0 bases from V and 5 bases from J, with 12 bases between. In germline, CDR1 is LGHNA, CDR2 YSLEER. The chain's CDR3 is CASSQDWLAKDTQYF. The CDR3, as DNA: TGCGCCAGCAGCCAAGATTGGCTAGCAAAAGATACGCAGTATTTT.

The table lists this clone with a count of one. The chain recombines TRBV5-4 with TRBJ2-5; weak D call: TRBD2 (5 bases). Germline CDR1 reads SGHNT; CDR2 reads YYREEE (reference sequence). This CDR3 spans 13 amino acids. The V and J ends lost 0 bases and 3 bases respectively, with 6 bases between them. CDR3: CASSLVREETQYF. The CDR3 DNA reads TGTGCCAGCAGCTTGGTGAGGGAAGAGACCCAGTACTTC.

The chain has TRBV30 and TRBJ2-1; 7 nucleotides agree with TRBD2. V was clipped by 5 bases and J by 3 bases; unmatched bases: 7. Per germline, CDR1 GTSNPN and CDR2 SVGIG (reference sequence). The length of the CDR3 is 14 residues. CDR3 coding DNA: TGTGCCTGGGGAGGACTAGTTTTCTACAATGAGCAGTTCTTC. It is translated as CAWGGLVFYNEQFF.

The gene calls are TRBV27 and TRBJ2-7; D possibly matches TRBD1 or TRBD2 (6 bases each). The ends were cut back, 8 bases at V and 5 bases at J, with 19 bases in the middle. This CDR3 comprises 14 residues. Germline V CDR1 and CDR2: MNHEY, SMNVEV (reference sequence). CDR3 amino acids: CASSGASRPHEQYF. The CDR3 region has the DNA TGTGCCAGCTCGGGGGCTTCCCGTCCCCACGAGCAGTACTTC.

The rearrangement uses TRBV29-1 and TRBJ2-7, with TRBD1 matching 10 bases. J lost 4 bases, V lost 2 bases, and 2 bases had no gene match. Germline V lookup: CDR1 SQVTM, CDR2 ANQGSEA. CDR3 length: 13 residues. The CDR3: CSVETGQGYEQYF. As DNA, the CDR3 is TGCAGCGTTGAAACGGGACAGGGGTACGAGCAGTACTTC.